These 27 T cell receptor beta chains were sequenced from one sample in a study of T cell responses to AZD1222 COVID-19 vaccine. Generated by immunoSEQ multiplex PCR, the TCRdb table keeps only in-frame clones and is missing some. The table shows about 76,000 clones, with 60% to 85% occurring only once. The material sequenced was peripheral blood, taken 28 days after the second dose of the MenACWY control vaccine. The receptors stem from an adult who received the MenACWY meningococcal vaccine as a control.

The rearrangement joins TRBV6-5 to TRBJ1-6; D may be TRBD1 (6 bases). Trimming left V 10 bases short and J 5 bases short, with 15 bases between. The CDR3 runs 14 residues. CDR1 is MNHEY, CDR2 SVGAGI, per germline. The chain's CDR3 is CAIKEDSHNSPLHF. The CDR3 DNA follows: TGTGCCATCAAAGAGGACAGCCATAATTCACCCCTCCACTTT.

The chain is built from TRBV9 and TRBJ2-5; TRBD2 aligns across 7 bases. The V segment lost 0 bases and the J segment 5 bases; nucleotides outside the gene matches: 4. Germline V gene data show CDR1 as SGDLS and CDR2 as YYNGEE. The CDR3 has 14 residues. The DNA for the CDR3 is TGTGCCAGCAGCGTAGCGGACGGGAGGGAGACCCAGTACTTC. Translation gives CASSVADGRETQYF.

The rearrangement joins TRBV29-1 to TRBJ2-5; maybe TRBD2 (5 bases). V was pared by 3 bases and J by 5 bases, with 10 bases between. Germline V lookup: CDR1 SQVTM, CDR2 ANQGSEA. The CDR3 extends over 12 amino acids. In DNA form, the CDR3 reads TGCAGCGTTGATCTAGCATCGGAGACCCAGTACTTC. Its translation: CSVDLASETQYF.

This rearrangement joins TRBV2 to TRBJ2-1, with D unresolved. CDR1 SNHLY and CDR2 FYNNEI come from the germline V gene. The CDR3 loop spans 19 amino acids. V was clipped by 0 bases and J by 2 bases, with 20 bases between them. CDR3 amino acids: CASSEARKGIGWAYNEQFF. The CDR3 bases are TGTGCCAGCAGTGAAGCTCGGAAGGGAATAGGTTGGGCCTACAATGAGCAGTTCTTC.

The chain couples TRBV7-6 to TRBJ2-1; perhaps D is TRBD1 or TRBD2 (5 bases each). The CDR3 spans 16 residues. The V and J ends lost 0 bases and 0 bases respectively, with 9 bases between them. CDR1 SGHVS and CDR2 FNYEAQ come from the germline V gene. The DNA for the CDR3 is TGTGCCAGCAGCTTAGCCGGGGCCAGCTCCTACAATGAGCAGTTCTTC. It translates to CASSLAGASSYNEQFF.

The rearrangement joins TRBV7-9 to TRBJ2-1; D is possibly TRBD1 or TRBD2 (5 bases each). Germline V gene data show CDR1 as SEHNR and CDR2 as FQNEAQ (reference sequence). V was trimmed by 3 bases and J by 3 bases, leaving 12 bases between them. The CDR3 totals 15 residues. CDR3 sequence reads: CASSLGLADYNEQFF. The CDR3 nucleotides read TGTGCCAGCAGCTTGGGGCTAGCTGACTACAATGAGCAGTTCTTC.

This clone turned up a few times. The chain joins TRBV6-8 to TRBJ1-3; D call uncertain. V gave up 6 bases and J gave up 3 bases, with 21 bases separating them. Germline assignment: CDR1 MNHGY and CDR2 SAAAGT. This CDR3 comprises 17 residues. CDR3 sequence (DNA): TGTGCCAGCAGCTACGAGTGGGGAGACAATTGTGGAAACACCATATATTTT. This codes for CASSYEWGDNCGNTIYF.

The chain carries TRBV14 and TRBJ1-1; D is ambiguous. The CDR3 consists of 14 residues. Between the trimmed V and J ends, which lost 4 bases and 4 bases, there was a span of 13 bases. The germline V gene encodes CDR1 SGHDN and CDR2 FVKESK. This chain's CDR3 is CASSPRSIGTEAFF. CDR3 sequence (DNA): TGTGCCAGCAGCCCTCGGTCCATAGGCACTGAAGCTTTCTTT.

This clone has only a few counts. This chain connects TRBV6-5 to TRBJ1-1; D gene unclear. Deletions cut 6 bases from V and 3 bases from J, with 11 bases between. The germline V gene encodes CDR1 MNHEY and CDR2 SVGAGI. This CDR3 spans 13 amino acids. The CDR3 reads CASRIDGDTEAFF. The CDR3 DNA is TGTGCCAGCAGAATTGATGGGGACACTGAAGCTTTCTTT.

The rearrangement joins TRBV7-2 to TRBJ1-4; TRBD1 aligns across 7 bases. This CDR3 has 15 amino acids. Germline V gene sequence: CDR1 SGHTA, CDR2 FQGNSA. After removal of 1 base from V and 9 bases from J, the junction contained 8 bases not matched to a gene. DNA of the CDR3: TGTGCCAGCAGCTTAGTTTCAGGGACAGAAAAAAAACTGTTTTTT. This codes for CASSLVSGTEKKLFF. The variable domain in full, with the rest retrieved from reference TRBV7-2 and TRBJ1-4, is GAGVSQSPSNKVTEKGKDVELRCDPISGHTALYWYRQSLGQGLEFLIYFQGNSAPDKSGLPSDRFSAERTGGSVSTLTIQRTQQEDSAVYLCASSLVSGTEKKLFFGSGTQLSVL.

The chain employs TRBV5-1 and TRBJ2-1; TRBD2 agrees at 11 bases. Germline CDR1 SGHRS, CDR2 YFSETQ. V lost 5 bases, J lost 6 bases, and 7 bases stayed unmatched. The CDR3 sequence is 15 residues long. CDR3 in DNA: TGCGCCAGCAGAGTGGGGACTAGCGGTTTCAATGAGCAGTTCTTC. Translated, it gives CASRVGTSGFNEQFF.

In DNA, the CDR3 is TGTGCCAGCAGCTTACAAGCAAATGAGCAGTTCTTC. Translating gives CASSLQANEQFF. V usage is TRBV13 and J usage is TRBJ2-1; no firm D call. Looked up from germline, CDR1 is PRHDT and CDR2 is FYEKMQ (reference sequence). The CDR3 has 12 residues. V was trimmed by 2 bases and J by 7 bases, leaving 6 bases between them.

V is TRBV28 and J is TRBJ1-4; D call uncertain. Germline CDR1 reads MDHEN; CDR2 reads SYDVKM. This CDR3 has 15 amino acids. The germline V and J ends were trimmed by 2 bases and 4 bases, with 11 bases remaining between them. The CDR3 DNA sequence: TGTGCCAGCAGTTTACTCGGATCTCTTAATGAAAAACTGTTTTTT. Translation gives CASSLLGSLNEKLFF.

This chain uses TRBV6-5 with TRBJ1-1; TRBD1 is a possible D gene (5 bases). This CDR3 contains 14 residues. Looked up from germline, CDR1 is MNHEY and CDR2 is SVGAGI. Trimming removed 2 bases at V and 7 bases at J, with 14 bases between. This chain's CDR3 is CASSYRGRDLEAFF. CDR3 DNA: TGTGCCAGCAGTTACCGCGGACGGGACCTTGAAGCTTTCTTT.

This chain connects TRBV5-8 to TRBJ2-3; D tentatively reads TRBD1 or TRBD2 (6 bases each). This CDR3 contains 13 residues. CDR1 and CDR2 from the germline V gene are SGHTS and YDEGEE. V was cut by 5 bases and J by 3 bases, with 10 bases left in between. CDR3 in DNA: TGTGCCAGCAGGAGGGGGGTGACAGATACGCAGTATTTT. It codes for CASRRGVTDTQYF.

This sequence joins TRBV28 and TRBJ2-4, with unresolved D. The germline gives CDR1 MDHEN, CDR2 SYDVKM. This CDR3 is built from 11 residues. V was cut by 8 bases and J by 1 base, with 3 bases left in between. CDR3 amino acids: CASGAKNIQYF. The CDR3 nucleotides read TGTGCCAGCGGGGCCAAAAACATTCAGTACTTC.

The rearrangement uses TRBV18 and TRBJ2-4, with D perhaps assigned TRBD1 or TRBD2 (5 bases each). Germline V CDR1 and CDR2: KGHSH, LQKENI. V was cut by 0 bases and J by 5 bases, with 14 bases left in between. The length of the CDR3 is 16 residues. The CDR3 here is CASSPPLTGPQNIQYF. In DNA, the CDR3 is TGTGCCAGCTCACCACCTCTGACGGGACCGCAAAACATTCAGTACTTC.

This chain joins TRBV2 and TRBJ2-1, with D uncertain. The CDR3 is 12 amino acids. Germline assignment: CDR1 SNHLY and CDR2 FYNNEI. V gave up 4 bases and J gave up 12 bases, with 13 bases separating them. The CDR3 is CASSVYGSGQFF. The DNA of the CDR3 is TGTGCCAGCAGTGTTTACGGGTCTGGGCAGTTCTTC.

The V call is TRBV7-8, the J call TRBJ2-2; D not resolved. The ends were cut back, 5 bases at V and 8 bases at J, with 9 bases in the middle. CDR1 SGHVS and CDR2 FQNEAQ come from the germline V gene. The CDR3 sequence is 12 residues long. CDR3 loop: CASSPVRGELFF. CDR3 DNA sequence: TGTGCCAGCAGCCCCGTCCGGGGGGAGCTGTTTTTT. Full variable domain (rest looked up from reference TRBV7-8 and TRBJ2-2): GAGVSQSPRYKVAKRGQDVALRCDPISGHVSLFWYQQALGQGPEFLTYFQNEAQLDKSGLPSDRFFAERPEGSVSTLKIQRTQQEDSAVYLCASSPVRGELFFGEGSRLTVL.

The chain combines TRBV28 with TRBJ1-6; D not resolved. The V gene's germline CDR1 is MDHEN and CDR2 SYDVKM. The ends were cut back, 2 bases at V and 10 bases at J, with 6 bases in the middle. This CDR3 region has 12 residues. The CDR3 loop is CASSLLASPLHF. The DNA of the CDR3 is TGTGCCAGCAGTTTACTTGCATCACCCCTCCACTTT.

The V and J genes are TRBV28 and TRBJ2-1; D unclear. CDR3 length: 12 residues. Trimming took 7 bases from V and 6 from J, leaving 10 bases between them. Germline V gene sequence: CDR1 MDHEN, CDR2 SYDVKM. The CDR3 sequence is CASKGPFNEQFF. In DNA form, the CDR3 reads TGTGCCAGCAAAGGGCCCTTCAATGAGCAGTTCTTC.

The V and J genes are TRBV11-2 and TRBJ2-1; tentatively, D is TRBD2 (6 bases). The germline gives CDR1 SGHAT, CDR2 FQNNGV. Deletions cut 1 base from V and 10 bases from J, with 11 bases between. The CDR3 has 13 amino acids. The CDR3 DNA follows: TGTGCCAGCAGCTTAGGGGTACGGGGGGAGCAGTTCTTC. Translation gives CASSLGVRGEQFF. The full variable domain, its missing parts supplied by reference TRBV11-2 and TRBJ2-1, is EAGVAQSPRYKIIEKRQSVAFWCNPISGHATLYWYQQILGQGPKLLIQFQNNGVVDDSQLPKDRFSAERLKGVDSTLKIQPAKLEDSAVYLCASSLGVRGEQFFGPGTRLTVL.

This clone was found a few times. CDR3 coding DNA: TGTGCCAGCAGTGAATCAAGGGTCTTTAACACCGGGGAGCTGTTTTTT. Amino acids: CASSESRVFNTGELFF. This rearrangement joins TRBV2 to TRBJ2-2, with D unclear. The CDR3 is 16 amino acids. CDR1 is SNHLY and CDR2 is FYNNEI in the germline V gene. V lost 2 bases and J 2 bases, leaving 12 bases between the germline ends.

DNA of the CDR3: TGTGCCACCAGCAGTGGAGGGGACTATGGCTACACCTTC. As protein: CATSSGGDYGYTF. This rearrangement joins TRBV15 to TRBJ1-2; weak D call: TRBD1 (5 bases). V was cut by 3 bases and J by 3 bases, with 8 bases left in between. The V gene's germline CDR1 is LNHNV and CDR2 YYDKDF (reference sequence). CDR3 size: 13 residues. Supplemented by reference TRBV15 and TRBJ1-2, the full variable domain reads DAMVIQNPRYQVTQFGKPVTLSCSQTLNHNVMYWYQQKSSQAPKLLFHYYDKDFNNEADTPDNFQSRRPNTSFCFLDIRSPGLGDTAMYLCATSSGGDYGYTFGSGTRLTVV.

V usage is TRBV27 and J usage is TRBJ1-1; D is perhaps TRBD1 (5 bases). The V and J ends lost 6 bases and 1 base respectively, with 15 bases between them. Germline CDR1 reads MNHEY; CDR2 reads SMNVEV (reference sequence). This CDR3 comprises 15 residues. This CDR3 is CASSHLKTENTEAFF. In DNA, the CDR3 is TGTGCCAGCAGCCACCTGAAGACAGAGAACACTGAAGCTTTCTTT.

The V gene is TRBV5-6, the J gene TRBJ2-1; D gene uncertain. V lost 2 bases and J 5 bases, leaving 14 bases between the germline ends. CDR3 length: 15 residues. Germline CDR1 SGHDT, CDR2 YYEEEE. CDR3 nucleotide sequence: TGTGCCAGCAGCTTCTTCGGATTACCAGACAATGAGCAGTTCTTC. It encodes CASSFFGLPDNEQFF.

Only a few counts were recorded for this clone. The chain recombines TRBV5-4 with TRBJ1-2; D possibly corresponds to TRBD1 (6 bases). V lost 1 base and J 6 bases, leaving 10 bases between the germline ends. This CDR3 spans 13 amino acids. Looked up from germline, CDR1 is SGHNT and CDR2 is YYREEE (reference sequence). CDR3 sequence: CASSLTGTDGYTF. The CDR3, as DNA: TGTGCCAGCAGCTTGACAGGGACGGATGGCTACACCTTC. Filled out from reference TRBV5-4 and TRBJ1-2, the complete variable domain reads ETGVTQSPTHLIKTRGQQVTLRCSSQSGHNTVSWYQQALGQGPQFIFQYYREEENGRGNFPPRFSGLQFPNYSSELNVNALELDDSALYLCASSLTGTDGYTFGSGTRLTVV.